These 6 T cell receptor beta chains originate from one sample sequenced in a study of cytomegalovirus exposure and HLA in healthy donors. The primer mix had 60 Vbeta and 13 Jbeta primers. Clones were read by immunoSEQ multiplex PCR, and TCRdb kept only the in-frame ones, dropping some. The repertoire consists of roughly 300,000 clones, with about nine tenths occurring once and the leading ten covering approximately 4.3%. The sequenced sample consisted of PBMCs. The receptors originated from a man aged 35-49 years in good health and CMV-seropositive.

The CDR3 here is CASSGPGELFF. In nucleotides, the CDR3 is TGCGCCAGCAGCGGGCCCGGGGAGCTGTTTTTT. The chain employs TRBV5-1 and TRBJ2-2, with D unclear. The germline V gene has CDR1 SGHRS and CDR2 YFSETQ. This CDR3 spans 11 amino acids. V was pared by 4 bases and J by 6 bases, with 4 bases between.

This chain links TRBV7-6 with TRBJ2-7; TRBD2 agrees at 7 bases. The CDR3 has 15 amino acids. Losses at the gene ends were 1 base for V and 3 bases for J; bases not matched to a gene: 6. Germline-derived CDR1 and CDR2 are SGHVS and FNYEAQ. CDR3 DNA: TGTGCCAGCAGCTTAGGTTTCCAGCGGGGCTACGAGCAGTACTTC. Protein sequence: CASSLGFQRGYEQYF.

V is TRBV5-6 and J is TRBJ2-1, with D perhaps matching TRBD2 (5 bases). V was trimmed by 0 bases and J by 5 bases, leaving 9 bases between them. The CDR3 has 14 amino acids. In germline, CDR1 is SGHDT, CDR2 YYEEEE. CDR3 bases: TGTGCCAGCAGCTTGGTAGGGAGTAACAATGAGCAGTTCTTC. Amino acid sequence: CASSLVGSNNEQFF.

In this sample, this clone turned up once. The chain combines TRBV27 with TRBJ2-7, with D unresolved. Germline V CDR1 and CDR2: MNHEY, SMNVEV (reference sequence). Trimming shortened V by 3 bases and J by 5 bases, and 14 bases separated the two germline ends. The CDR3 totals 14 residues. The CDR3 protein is CASSLRRMLDEQYF. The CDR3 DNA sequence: TGTGCCAGCAGTTTGCGGCGGATGCTCGACGAGCAGTACTTC.

In DNA, the CDR3 is TGCGCCAGCAGCCAAGATTTCGGGATTTACTATGGCTACACCTTC. This codes for CASSQDFGIYYGYTF. V and J are TRBV4-3 and TRBJ1-2, with D uncertain. The V gene lost 0 bases and the J gene lost 3 bases, with 11 bases spanning the gap. Looked up from germline, CDR1 is LGHNA and CDR2 is YSLEER. The CDR3 totals 15 residues.

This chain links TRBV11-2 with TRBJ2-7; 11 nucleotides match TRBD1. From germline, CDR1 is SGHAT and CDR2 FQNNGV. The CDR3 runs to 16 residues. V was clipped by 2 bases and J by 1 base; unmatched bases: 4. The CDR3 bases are TGTGCCAGCAGCTTATCGGGGGACAGGGGGTCCTACGAGCAGTACTTC. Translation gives CASSLSGDRGSYEQYF.